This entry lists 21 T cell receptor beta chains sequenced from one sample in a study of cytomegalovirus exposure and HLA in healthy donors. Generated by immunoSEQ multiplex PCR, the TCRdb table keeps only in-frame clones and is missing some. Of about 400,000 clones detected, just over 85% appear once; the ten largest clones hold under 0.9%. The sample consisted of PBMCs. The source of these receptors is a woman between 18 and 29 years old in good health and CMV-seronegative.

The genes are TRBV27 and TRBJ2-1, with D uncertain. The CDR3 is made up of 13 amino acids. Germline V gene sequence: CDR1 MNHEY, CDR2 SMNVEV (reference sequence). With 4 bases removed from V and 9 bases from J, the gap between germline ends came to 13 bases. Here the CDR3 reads CASSSDKATEQFF. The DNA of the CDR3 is TGTGCCAGCAGTTCTGATAAAGCTACTGAGCAGTTCTTC.

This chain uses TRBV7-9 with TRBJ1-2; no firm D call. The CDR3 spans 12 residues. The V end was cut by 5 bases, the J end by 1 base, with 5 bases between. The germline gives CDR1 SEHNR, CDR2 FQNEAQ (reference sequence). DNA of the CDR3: TGTGCCAGCAGCCAGAATAACTATGGCTACACCTTC. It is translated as CASSQNNYGYTF. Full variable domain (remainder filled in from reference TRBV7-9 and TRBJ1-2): DTGVSQNPRHKITKRGQNVTFRCDPISEHNRLYWYRQTLGQGPEFLTYFQNEAQLEKSRLLSDRFSAERPKGSFSTLEIQRTEQGDSAMYLCASSQNNYGYTFGSGTRLTVV.

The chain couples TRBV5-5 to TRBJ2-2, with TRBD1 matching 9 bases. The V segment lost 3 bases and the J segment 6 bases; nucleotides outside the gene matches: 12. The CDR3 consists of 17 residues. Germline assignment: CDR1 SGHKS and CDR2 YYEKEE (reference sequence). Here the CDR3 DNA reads TGTGCCAGCAGCTACCCGGGACAGGGAATGGTCGCCGGGGAGCTGTTTTTT. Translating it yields CASSYPGQGMVAGELFF. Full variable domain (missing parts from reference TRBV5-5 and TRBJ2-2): DAGVTQSPTHLIKTRGQQVTLRCSPISGHKSVSWYQQVLGQGPQFIFQYYEKEERGRGNFPDRFSARQFPNYSSELNVNALLLGDSALYLCASSYPGQGMVAGELFFGEGSRLTVL.

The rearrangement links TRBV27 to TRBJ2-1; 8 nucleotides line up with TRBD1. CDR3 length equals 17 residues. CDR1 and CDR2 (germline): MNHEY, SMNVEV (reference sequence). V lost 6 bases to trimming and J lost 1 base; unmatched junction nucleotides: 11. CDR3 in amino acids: CASRFRGQVDSYNEQFF. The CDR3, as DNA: TGTGCCAGCAGATTTAGGGGACAGGTGGATTCCTACAATGAGCAGTTCTTC.

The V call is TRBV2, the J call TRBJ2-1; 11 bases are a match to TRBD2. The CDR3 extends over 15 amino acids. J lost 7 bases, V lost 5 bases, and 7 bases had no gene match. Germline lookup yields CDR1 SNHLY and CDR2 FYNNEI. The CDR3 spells CASSLTSGGINEQFF. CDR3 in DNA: TGTGCCAGCAGTCTAACTAGCGGGGGAATAAATGAGCAGTTCTTC. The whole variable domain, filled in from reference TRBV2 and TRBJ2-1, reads EPEVTQTPSHQVTQMGQEVILRCVPISNHLYFYWYRQILGQKVEFLVSFYNNEISEKSEIFDDQFSVERPDGSNFTLKIRSTKLEDSAMYFCASSLTSGGINEQFFGPGTRLTVL.

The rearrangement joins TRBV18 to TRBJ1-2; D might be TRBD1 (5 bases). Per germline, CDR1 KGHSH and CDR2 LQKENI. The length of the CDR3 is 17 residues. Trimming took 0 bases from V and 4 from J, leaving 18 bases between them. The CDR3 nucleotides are TGTGCCAGCTCACCACCACTTCCAGGACAAAAAGGCTATGGCTACACCTTC. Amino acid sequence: CASSPPLPGQKGYGYTF.

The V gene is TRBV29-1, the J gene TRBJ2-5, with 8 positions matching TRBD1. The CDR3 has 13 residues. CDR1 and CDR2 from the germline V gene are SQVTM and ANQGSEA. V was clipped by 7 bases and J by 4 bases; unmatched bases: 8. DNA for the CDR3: TGCAGCGCCCGGACAGGGCATCCAGAGACCCAGTACTTC. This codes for CSARTGHPETQYF.

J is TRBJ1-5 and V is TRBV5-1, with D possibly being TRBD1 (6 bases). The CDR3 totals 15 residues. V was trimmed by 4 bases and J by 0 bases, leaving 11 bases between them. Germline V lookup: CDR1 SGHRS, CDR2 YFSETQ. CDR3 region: CASSPGQISNQPQHF. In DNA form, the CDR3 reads TGCGCCAGCAGCCCTGGACAGATTAGCAATCAGCCCCAGCATTTT.

The CDR3 protein is CATSRGQGISYEQYF. CDR3 nucleotide sequence: TGTGCCACCAGCAGGGGTCAGGGGATCTCCTACGAGCAGTACTTC. This chain joins TRBV15 and TRBJ2-7; perhaps TRBD1 as D (6 bases). This CDR3 spans 15 amino acids. The germline CDR1 and CDR2 sequences are LNHNV and YYDKDF (reference sequence). Deletions cut 3 bases from V and 0 bases from J, with 12 bases between.

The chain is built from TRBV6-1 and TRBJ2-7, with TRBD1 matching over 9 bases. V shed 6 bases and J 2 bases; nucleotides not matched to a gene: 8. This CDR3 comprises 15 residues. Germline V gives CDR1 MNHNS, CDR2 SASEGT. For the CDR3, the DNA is TGTGCCAGCAGGCCCCGGACAGGGGATCCCTACGAGCAGTACTTC. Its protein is CASRPRTGDPYEQYF.

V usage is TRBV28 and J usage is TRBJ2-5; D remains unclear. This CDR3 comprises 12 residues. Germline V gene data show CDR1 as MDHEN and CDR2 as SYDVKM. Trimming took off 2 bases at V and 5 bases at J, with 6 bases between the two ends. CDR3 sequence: CASSLNGETQYF. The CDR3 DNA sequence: TGTGCCAGCAGTTTAAACGGGGAGACCCAGTACTTC.

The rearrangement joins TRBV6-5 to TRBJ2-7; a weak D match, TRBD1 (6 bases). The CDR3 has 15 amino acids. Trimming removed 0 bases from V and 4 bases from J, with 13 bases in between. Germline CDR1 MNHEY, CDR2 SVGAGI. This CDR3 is CASSYSVNRAYEQYF. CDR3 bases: TGTGCCAGCAGTTACTCGGTTAACAGGGCGTACGAGCAGTACTTC.

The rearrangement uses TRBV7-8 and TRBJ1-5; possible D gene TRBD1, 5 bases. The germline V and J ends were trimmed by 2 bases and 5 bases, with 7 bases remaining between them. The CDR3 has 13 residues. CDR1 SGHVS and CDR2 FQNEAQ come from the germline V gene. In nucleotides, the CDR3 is TGTGCCAGCAGCTTATTCAGGGATCAGCCCCAGCATTTT. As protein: CASSLFRDQPQHF.

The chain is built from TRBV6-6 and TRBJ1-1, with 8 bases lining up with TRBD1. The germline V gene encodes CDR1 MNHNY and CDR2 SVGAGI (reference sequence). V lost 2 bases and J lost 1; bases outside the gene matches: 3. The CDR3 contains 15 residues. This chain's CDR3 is CASSYRQGANTEAFF. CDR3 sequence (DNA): TGTGCCAGCAGTTACCGTCAGGGGGCGAACACTGAAGCTTTCTTT.

CDR3 in amino acids: CASTGTWGDYGYTF. CDR3 coding DNA: TGTGCCAGTACCGGGACTTGGGGAGACTATGGCTACACCTTC. V gene TRBV4-2 combines with J gene TRBJ1-2; D is perhaps TRBD1 (5 bases). Germline V gene sequence: CDR1 LGHNA, CDR2 YNFKEQ. Trimming shortened V by 9 bases and J by 3 bases, and 17 bases separated the two germline ends. This CDR3 has 14 amino acids.

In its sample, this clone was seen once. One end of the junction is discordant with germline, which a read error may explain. The CDR3 reads CAGSQDRGRAPQETQYF. The CDR3 DNA reads as TGTGCCGGCAGCCAAGATAGGGGGAGGGCCCCTCAAGAGACCCAGTACTTC. This chain uses TRBV14 with TRBJ2-5, with D tentatively TRBD2 (7 bases). Germline values: CDR1 SGHDN, CDR2 FVKESK. CDR3 length equals 17 residues.

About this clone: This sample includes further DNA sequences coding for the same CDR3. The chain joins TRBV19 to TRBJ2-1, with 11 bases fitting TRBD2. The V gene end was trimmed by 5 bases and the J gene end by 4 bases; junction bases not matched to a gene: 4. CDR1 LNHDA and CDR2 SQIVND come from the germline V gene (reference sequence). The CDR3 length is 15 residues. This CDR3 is CASSPGTSGYNEQFF. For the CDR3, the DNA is TGTGCCAGTAGTCCAGGGACTAGCGGATACAATGAGCAGTTCTTC.

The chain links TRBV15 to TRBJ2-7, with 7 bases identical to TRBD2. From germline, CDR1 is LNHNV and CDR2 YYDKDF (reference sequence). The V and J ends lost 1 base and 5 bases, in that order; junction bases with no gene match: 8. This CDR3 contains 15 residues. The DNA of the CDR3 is TGTGCCACCAGCAGAGGGTGGGAGGGCCCCGACGAGCAGTACTTC. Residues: CATSRGWEGPDEQYF.

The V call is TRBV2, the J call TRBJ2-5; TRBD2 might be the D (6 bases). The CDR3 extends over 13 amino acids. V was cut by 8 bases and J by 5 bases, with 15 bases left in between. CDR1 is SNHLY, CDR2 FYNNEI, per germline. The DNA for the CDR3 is TGTGCCAGCTGGGGGGATCGGGGGGAGACCCAGTACTTC. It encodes CASWGDRGETQYF.

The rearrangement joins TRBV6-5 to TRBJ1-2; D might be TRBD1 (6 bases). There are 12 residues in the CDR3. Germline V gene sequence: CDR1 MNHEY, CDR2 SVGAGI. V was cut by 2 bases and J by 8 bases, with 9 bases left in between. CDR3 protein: CASSYGGRGYTF. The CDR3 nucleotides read TGTGCCAGCAGTTACGGGGGCCGGGGCTACACCTTC.

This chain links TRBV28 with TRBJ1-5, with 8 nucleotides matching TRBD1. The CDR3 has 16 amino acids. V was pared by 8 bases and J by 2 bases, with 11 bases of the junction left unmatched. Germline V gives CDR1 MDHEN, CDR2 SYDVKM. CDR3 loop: CASGQGSLGGNQPQHF. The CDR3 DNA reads TGTGCCAGCGGACAGGGCTCTCTGGGAGGCAATCAGCCCCAGCATTTT.